A selection of T cell receptor beta chains follows, all from one sample in a study. From the 5' RACE reads, TCRdb called clonotypes with MiXCR, one entry per CDR3 protein. The repertoire includes some 31,000 distinct CDR3 sequences, approximately 25% of them detected once, and about 3.7% sits in the top ten. Sample: naive CD4+ T cells sorted from a lymph node. All receptors come from a female donor with breast cancer. The CDR3 runs from the conserved cysteine through the conserved F or W. A D gene is named only where the DNA matches it firmly. Not every row has a clone size; where given, it reads once, few, many or a size class.

CASSPEANYGYTF | TGTGCCAGCAGTCCGGAAGCTAACTATGGCTACACCTTC | TRBV6-1 | few | NA | TRBJ1-2
CASSDGSYNEQFF | TGTGCCAGCAGTGACGGATCCTACAATGAGCAGTTCTTC | TRBV25-1 | NA | NA | TRBJ2-1
CSAKGGQGDPSPLHF | TGCAGTGCTAAAGGCGGACAGGGAGATCCTTCACCCCTCCACTTT | TRBV20-1 | few | TRBD1 | TRBJ1-6
CSAGQGGVHQPQHF | TGCAGTGCTGGACAGGGAGGGGTTCATCAGCCCCAGCATTTT | TRBV20-1 | few | TRBD1 | TRBJ1-5
CSVDVAGIYNEQFF | TGCAGCGTTGATGTAGCGGGGATATACAATGAGCAGTTCTTC | TRBV29-1 | NA | TRBD2 | TRBJ2-1
CAGSQTGGIRETQYF | TGTGCCGGCAGCCAAACGGGGGGGATTCGAGAGACCCAGTACTTC | TRBV5-4 | once | TRBD2 | TRBJ2-5
CAGKRRGGRVDIQYF | TGTGCCGGAAAGCGGCGCGGGGGGCGGGTGGACATTCAGTACTTC | TRBV12-3/TRBV12-4 | many | TRBD2 | TRBJ2-4
CASSEKSGQETQYF | TGTGCCAGCAGCGAAAAGTCCGGACAAGAGACCCAGTACTTC | TRBV13 | NA | NA | TRBJ2-5
CASSEEQGANEQFF | TGTGCCAGCAGTGAAGAGCAGGGGGCCAATGAGCAGTTCTTC | TRBV2 | NA | TRBD1 | TRBJ2-1
CASSFEGAGETQYF | TGTGCCAGCAGTTTCGAGGGGGCCGGAGAGACCCAGTACTTC | TRBV28 | many | TRBD1 | TRBJ2-5
CASSWAGGRGGELFF | TGTGCCAGCAGTTGGGCAGGAGGTCGTGGCGGGGAGCTGTTTTTT | TRBV12-3/TRBV12-4 | NA | NA | TRBJ2-2
CASSLGTGGGGNEQFF | TGTGCCAGCAGCTTAGGGACAGGGGGAGGAGGCAATGAGCAGTTCTTC | TRBV7-2 | NA | TRBD1 | TRBJ2-1
CASSLYGASGSYEQYF | TGTGCCAGCAGTTTATACGGGGCTAGCGGTAGTTACGAGCAGTACTTC | TRBV28 | medium-sized | TRBD2 | TRBJ2-7
CASSPPGQGNYEQYF | TGTGCCAGCAGCCCACCCGGACAGGGCAACTACGAGCAGTACTTC | TRBV6-5 | few | TRBD1 | TRBJ2-7
CASRRHLGTGDPSGNTIYF | TGCGCCAGCAGGCGGCACCTCGGGACAGGGGATCCCTCTGGAAACACCATATATTTT | TRBV4-3 | NA | TRBD1 | TRBJ1-3
CASSYREGFAGSTDTQYF | TGTGCCAGCAGCTACCGGGAAGGGTTCGCCGGGAGCACAGATACGCAGTATTTT | TRBV3-1 | NA | NA | TRBJ2-3
CSVEDPRTSGLGQQYF | TGCAGCGTTGAAGACCCCCGGACTAGCGGGCTCGGCCAGCAGTACTTC | TRBV29-1 | NA | TRBD2 | TRBJ2-7
CASSLVAGGPETQYF | TGTGCCAGCAGCTTAGTAGCGGGAGGGCCAGAGACCCAGTACTTC | TRBV7-2 | many | TRBD2 | TRBJ2-5
CSARPDSGGAKTQYF | TGCAGCGCCAGACCAGACTCAGGGGGCGCGAAGACCCAGTACTTC | TRBV29-1 | medium-sized | TRBD1 | TRBJ2-5
CASSPGGRGDTQYF | TGTGCCAGCAGCCCGGGGGGGCGAGGAGATACGCAGTATTTT | TRBV27 | NA | TRBD2 | TRBJ2-3
CASSFRMKNSPLHF | TGTGCCAGCAGTTTTAGAATGAAGAATTCACCCCTCCACTTT | TRBV12-3/TRBV12-4 | NA | NA | TRBJ1-6
CASSQIISSGNTIYF | TGCGCCAGCAGCCAAATCATAAGCTCTGGAAACACCATATATTTT | TRBV4-1 | many | NA | TRBJ1-3
CASRPGLAGDANTGVLFF | TGTGCCAGCAGACCGGGACTAGCGGGAGATGCGAACACCGGGGTGCTGTTTTTT | TRBV12-3/TRBV12-4 | NA | TRBD2 | TRBJ2-2
CASRRGQYSSYNEQFF | TGCGCCAGCAGACGAGGACAGTACAGCTCCTACAATGAGCAGTTCTTC | TRBV5-1 | NA | NA | TRBJ2-1
CASSLDGQGLGDTQYF | TGTGCCAGCAGTTTGGACGGACAGGGCCTTGGAGATACGCAGTATTTT | TRBV12-3/TRBV12-4 | few | TRBD1 | TRBJ2-3
CASRPSGFYNEQFF | TGTGCCAGCAGGCCTAGCGGGTTCTACAATGAGCAGTTCTTC | TRBV6-2/TRBV6-3 | medium-sized | TRBD2 | TRBJ2-1
CSASGRQGRTEQFF | TGCAGTGCTAGTGGCCGACAGGGTCGGACTGAGCAGTTCTTC | TRBV20-1 | many | TRBD1 | TRBJ2-1
CSAKWDGELNTEAFF | TGCAGTGCTAAATGGGACGGTGAATTGAACACTGAAGCTTTCTTT | TRBV20-1 | many | NA | TRBJ1-1
CASTPVGGGNQPQHF | TGTGCCAGCACCCCCGTGGGCGGCGGCAATCAGCCCCAGCATTTT | TRBV6-2/TRBV6-3 | few | NA | TRBJ1-5
CASSVEGAQPQHF | TGTGCCAGCAGTGTGGAGGGCGCTCAGCCCCAGCATTTT | TRBV2 | many | NA | TRBJ1-5
CASSYSLGSYNEQFF | TGTGCCAGCAGTTACTCGCTAGGGAGCTACAATGAGCAGTTCTTC | TRBV6-5 | few | NA | TRBJ2-1
CSLDSQGTQYF | TGCAGCCTGGACAGCCAGGGGACCCAGTACTTC | TRBV29-1 | many | NA | TRBJ2-5
CASSLVGLPDTQYF | TGCGCCAGCAGCTTGGTCGGTTTGCCAGATACGCAGTATTTT | TRBV5-1 | NA | NA | TRBJ2-3
CASSSWTGGFYEQYF | TGTGCCAGCAGCTCCTGGACAGGGGGCTTCTACGAGCAGTACTTC | TRBV9 | few | TRBD1 | TRBJ2-7
CASSSDRGFSGELFF | TGTGCCAGCAGCTCTGACAGGGGGTTCTCCGGGGAGCTGTTTTTT | TRBV6-5 | NA | TRBD1 | TRBJ2-2
CASSVDRGRGERYF | TGCGCCAGCAGCGTCGACAGGGGGCGAGGCGAGCGGTACTTC | TRBV5-1 | few | TRBD1 | TRBJ2-7
CASSLLNYNEQFF | TGTGCCAGCAGCTTGTTGAACTACAATGAGCAGTTCTTC | TRBV5-5 | few | NA | TRBJ2-1
CASSPRTGDTDTQYF | TGTGCCAGCAGCCCCCGGACAGGGGACACAGATACGCAGTATTTT | TRBV5-4 | few | TRBD1 | TRBJ2-3
CASGTTGARTDTQYF | TGTGCCAGCGGTACGACAGGGGCCCGCACAGATACGCAGTATTTT | TRBV9 | NA | TRBD1 | TRBJ2-3
CASSQPDRGGYEQYF | TGTGCCAGCAGTCAACCGGACAGGGGAGGTTACGAGCAGTACTTC | TRBV28 | NA | TRBD1 | TRBJ2-7
CASSSGTSGGDTQYF | TGCGCCAGCAGCTCGGGGACTAGCGGAGGAGATACGCAGTATTTT | TRBV5-1 | many | TRBD2 | TRBJ2-3
CASKSGSMNTEAFF | TGTGCCAGTAAATCCGGCTCTATGAACACTGAAGCTTTCTTT | TRBV19 | NA | NA | TRBJ1-1
CASRPDGLTEQFF | TGTGCCAGCAGGCCCGACGGTCTTACTGAGCAGTTCTTC | TRBV12-3/TRBV12-4 | NA | NA | TRBJ2-1
CASSFPSNNEQFF | TGCGCCAGCAGCTTCCCTAGTAACAATGAGCAGTTCTTC | TRBV5-1 | few | NA | TRBJ2-1
CASSPTRNRRNYNSPLHF | TGTGCCAGCAGTCCGACCCGGAACAGGAGGAACTATAATTCACCCCTCCACTTT | TRBV12-3/TRBV12-4 | NA | NA | TRBJ1-6
CASSLAASGAYEQYF | TGCGCCAGCAGCTTGGCGGCTAGCGGTGCCTACGAGCAGTACTTC | TRBV5-1 | few | TRBD2 | TRBJ2-7
CASSQPDQGKAGELFF | TGCGCCAGCAGCCAACCCGATCAAGGAAAGGCTGGGGAGCTGTTTTTT | TRBV4-1 | once | NA | TRBJ2-2
CASRGGRPDTSNTGELFF | TGTGCCAGCAGGGGGGGGCGACCGGACACATCGAACACCGGGGAGCTGTTTTTT | TRBV6-6 | NA | NA | TRBJ2-2
CASSVEAVDEQYF | TGTGCCAGCAGCGTAGAGGCGGTCGACGAGCAGTACTTC | TRBV9 | few | NA | TRBJ2-7
CASSQDLTSVSYEQYF | TGTGCCAGCAGCCAAGATCTGACTAGCGTGTCCTACGAGCAGTACTTC | TRBV4-2 | NA | TRBD2 | TRBJ2-7
CASSLQVQETQYF | TGTGCCAGCAGCCTACAGGTACAAGAGACCCAGTACTTC | TRBV7-3 | NA | NA | TRBJ2-5
CASGNQETQYF | TGTGCCAGCGGGAATCAAGAGACCCAGTACTTC | TRBV12-3/TRBV12-4 | NA | NA | TRBJ2-5
CASSAGISYEQYF | TGTGCCAGCAGTGCGGGCATCTCCTACGAGCAGTACTTC | TRBV25-1 | few | NA | TRBJ2-7
CASSVGWSSYNEQFF | TGTGCCAGCAGCGTCGGCTGGAGCTCCTACAATGAGCAGTTCTTC | TRBV9 | NA | NA | TRBJ2-1
CASSLGRGSGNTIYF | TGTGCCAGCAGCTTAGGCAGGGGCTCTGGAAACACCATATATTTT | TRBV7-6 | few | NA | TRBJ1-3